Presented here are 26 T cell receptor beta chains from one specimen sequenced in a study of blood T cell repertoires in COVID-19 (dated by TCRdb to 2020 to 2022). Library preparation used the immunoSEQ multiplex PCR assay. Sourced from immuneACCESS, this table was stored by TCRdb with only in-frame sequences that have V and J called. A share of the clones is absent; for the studies checked, an unresolved V gene accounts for under half, and the remainder has no known explanation. This sample holds about 59,000 clones; 75% to 95% were observed only once. The ten largest clones add up to about 9.1% of the sample. The material sequenced was peripheral blood. Receptors were obtained from a human donor in a cohort sampled during active COVID-19.

This chain uses TRBV7-2 with TRBJ2-1, with D perhaps matching TRBD2 (5 bases). CDR3 length: 14 amino acids. Germline V CDR1 and CDR2: SGHTA, FQGNSA. The germline V and J ends were trimmed by 5 bases and 3 bases, with 11 bases remaining between them. The CDR3: CASSPTRVYNEQFF. In DNA, the CDR3 is TGTGCCAGCAGCCCCACTAGGGTCTACAATGAGCAGTTCTTC. Drawing the rest from reference TRBV7-2 and TRBJ2-1, the complete variable domain is GAGVSQSPSNKVTEKGKDVELRCDPISGHTALYWYRQSLGQGLEFLIYFQGNSAPDKSGLPSDRFSAERTGGSVSTLTIQRTQQEDSAVYLCASSPTRVYNEQFFGPGTRLTVL.

This clone has a single count. The J gene is TRBJ1-6, the V gene TRBV6-5; D is possibly TRBD1 (5 bases). The CDR3 has 15 amino acids. Trimming removed 6 bases at V and 2 bases at J, with 11 bases between. In germline, CDR1 is MNHEY, CDR2 SVGAGI. CDR3 sequence reads: CASRLDRPYNSPLHF. DNA for the CDR3: TGTGCCAGCAGGTTAGACAGACCCTATAATTCACCCCTCCACTTT.

The DNA of the CDR3 is TGTGCCAGCTCACGAGGGGGACAGCCGGGACTAGCCGTATTTTTCTCCTACAATGAGCAGTTCTTC. Translating it yields CASSRGGQPGLAVFFSYNEQFF. The chain carries TRBV18 and TRBJ2-1, with 9 bases that match TRBD2. Germline CDR1 and CDR2: KGHSH and LQKENI. The CDR3 has 22 amino acids. Unmatched junction bases numbered 22, after V lost 4 bases and J lost 0 bases.

The chain has TRBV5-1 and TRBJ2-7; D remains ambiguous. The V end was cut by 4 bases, the J end by 7 bases, with 9 bases between. CDR3 length equals 11 residues. Germline V gene sequence: CDR1 SGHRS, CDR2 YFSETQ. The CDR3 sequence: CASSDQIEQYF. CDR3 DNA: TGCGCCAGCAGCGATCAGATTGAGCAGTACTTC.

As for this clone: The same CDR3 arises from other DNA sequences in this sample as well. V is TRBV6-5 and J is TRBJ2-3; no firm D call. Per germline, CDR1 MNHEY and CDR2 SVGAGI. Trimming took 5 bases from V and 5 from J, leaving 8 bases between them. The CDR3 totals 12 residues. CDR3 amino acids: CASSTGGDTQYF. The CDR3 DNA follows: TGTGCCAGCAGTACGGGTGGAGATACGCAGTATTTT.

This chain connects TRBV25-1 to TRBJ1-2, with 10 nucleotides matching TRBD1. V gave up 8 bases and J gave up 5 bases; unmatched junction bases: 8. This CDR3 is 14 amino acids long. Germline V gene data show CDR1 as MGHDK and CDR2 as SYGVNS. CDR3 nucleotides: TGTGCCAGCGCGGCTCGGGACAGGGGATATGGCTACACCTTC. It translates to CASAARDRGYGYTF.

J is TRBJ2-7 and V is TRBV2, with D perhaps TRBD2 (5 bases). The CDR3 length is 16 residues. CDR1 and CDR2 (germline): SNHLY, FYNNEI. V lost 6 bases to trimming and J lost 3 bases, with 21 bases between them. This CDR3 is CASSERLTEVGYEQYF. CDR3 nucleotide sequence: TGTGCCAGCAGCGAGCGCCTAACGGAGGTCGGCTACGAGCAGTACTTC.

This chain links TRBV7-9 with TRBJ2-4; 9 bases match TRBD1. Germline lookup yields CDR1 SEHNR and CDR2 FQNEAQ (reference sequence). The V gene end was trimmed by 4 bases and the J gene end by 0 bases; junction bases not matched to a gene: 10. The CDR3 is made up of 18 amino acids. The chain's CDR3 is CASSSGTGFRLAKNIQYF. CDR3 coding DNA: TGTGCCAGCAGCTCCGGGACAGGGTTTAGGCTAGCCAAAAACATTCAGTACTTC.

V and J are TRBV6-5 and TRBJ2-7, with 9 bases matching TRBD2. V was clipped by 5 bases and J by 3 bases; unmatched bases: 5. CDR1 is MNHEY, CDR2 SVGAGI, per germline. The CDR3 runs 14 residues. This CDR3 is CASSTARGGYEQYF. In DNA, the CDR3 is TGTGCCAGCAGTACAGCGCGGGGGGGCTACGAGCAGTACTTC.

The chain has TRBV6-2 or TRBV6-3 and TRBJ1-3; maybe TRBD1 (5 bases). V was pared by 2 bases and J by 0 bases, with 11 bases between. From germline, CDR1 is MNHEY and CDR2 SVGEGT. The CDR3 is 16 amino acids. Here the CDR3 reads CASSYGAAFSGNTIYF. The CDR3 nucleotides are TGTGCCAGCAGTTACGGGGCGGCCTTCTCTGGAAACACCATATATTTT.

This clone appeared a single time. The chain joins TRBV6-5 to TRBJ2-7; TRBD2 might be the D (5 bases). Between the trimmed V and J ends, which lost 5 bases and 10 bases, there was a span of 15 bases. Per germline, CDR1 MNHEY and CDR2 SVGAGI. The CDR3 runs 12 residues. CDR3 loop: CASSPTSGLQYF. CDR3 in DNA: TGTGCCAGCAGTCCGACTTCAGGACTTCAGTACTTC.

The chain is built from TRBV9 and TRBJ2-1, with TRBD1 matching 7 bases. V lost 5 bases to trimming and J lost 4 bases; unmatched junction nucleotides: 3. Germline V CDR1 and CDR2: SGDLS, YYNGEE. The CDR3 runs to 13 residues. CDR3 sequence reads: CASSLQGYNEQFF. The CDR3 region has the DNA TGTGCCAGCAGTCTACAGGGGTACAATGAGCAGTTCTTC.

The chain employs TRBV5-3 and TRBJ1-3; 7 nucleotides match TRBD1. TRBV5-3 is treated as an ORF (open reading frame) with a function not yet certain. V lost 4 bases, J lost 0 bases, and 13 bases stayed unmatched. This CDR3 has 18 residues. In DNA, the CDR3 is TGTGCCAGAAGCGGGGGGAGCCCCCGGGACAGCTCTGGAAACACCATATATTTT. Its translation is CARSGGSPRDSSGNTIYF.

The rearrangement uses TRBV25-1 and TRBJ2-7; possible D gene TRBD2, 6 bases. V was shortened by 0 bases and J by 6 bases, with 18 bases between the two germline ends. The V gene's germline CDR1 is MGHDK and CDR2 SYGVNS. The CDR3 runs to 16 residues. CDR3 residues: CASSEYEGSGGLEQYF. The CDR3 nucleotides read TGTGCCAGCAGTGAATATGAGGGCTCCGGAGGGCTCGAGCAGTACTTC.

The sample holds a few counts of this clone. The CDR3 spells CASSFAQHYEQYF. CDR3 bases: TGCGCCAGCAGCTTTGCACAGCACTACGAGCAGTACTTC. This sequence joins TRBV5-1 and TRBJ2-7, with unresolved D. This CDR3 is built from 13 residues. V shed 2 bases and J shed 3 bases, with 9 bases lying between them. Germline CDR1 and CDR2: SGHRS and YFSETQ.

This chain connects TRBV19 to TRBJ1-1; D gene uncertain. Germline V gene data show CDR1 as LNHDA and CDR2 as SQIVND (reference sequence). This CDR3 has 13 residues. V dropped 3 bases and J dropped 5 bases, with 10 bases sitting between them. The DNA of the CDR3 is TGTGCCAGTAGTATGGGGAGTGGGACTGAAGCTTTCTTT. This sequence encodes CASSMGSGTEAFF.

The V call is TRBV7-5, the J call TRBJ2-5; the DNA was not compared with TRBD2, the D call given in the table. TRBV7-5 is listed as a pseudogene. The CDR3 contains 13 residues. The CDR3 sequence: CARRKTPQETQYF. Here the CDR3 DNA reads TGTGCCAGACGCAAGACTCCACAAGAGACCCAGTACTTC.

This clone occurred once. The J gene is TRBJ2-1, the V gene TRBV5-6; D might be TRBD2 (5 bases). Germline values: CDR1 SGHDT, CDR2 YYEEEE. V was cut by 4 bases and J by 6 bases, with 14 bases left in between. This CDR3 is 14 amino acids long. This chain's CDR3 is CASSQSGLFNEQFF. CDR3 DNA: TGTGCCAGCAGCCAATCCGGACTCTTCAATGAGCAGTTCTTC.

V and J are TRBV4-1 and TRBJ2-7; 13 bases match TRBD2. The trim removed 2 bases at V and 3 bases at J, leaving 7 bases unmatched. This CDR3 comprises 17 residues. Looked up from germline, CDR1 is MGHRA and CDR2 is YSYEKL. The CDR3 protein is CASSQSGTSGAFYEQYF. DNA of the CDR3: TGCGCCAGCAGCCAATCCGGGACTAGCGGGGCCTTCTACGAGCAGTACTTC.

The chain carries TRBV4-1 and TRBJ1-3; D is ambiguous. This CDR3 is 15 amino acids long. Germline V gene lookup returns CDR1 MGHRA and CDR2 YSYEKL. V gave up 0 bases and J gave up 3 bases, with 9 bases separating them. The CDR3 reads CASSQDRRSGNTIYF. The CDR3 nucleotides are TGCGCCAGCAGCCAAGATCGCAGAAGTGGAAACACCATATATTTT.

This clone showed up just once. This sequence joins TRBV7-8 and TRBJ2-1, with TRBD2 matching 9 bases. Per the germline V gene, CDR1 is SGHVS and CDR2 is FQNEAQ. The CDR3 spans 15 residues. The V gene end was trimmed by 4 bases and the J gene end by 6 bases; junction bases not matched to a gene: 7. The CDR3 here is CASSSGAAGGNEQFF. The CDR3 coding sequence is TGTGCCAGCAGCTCGGGGGCAGCGGGAGGCAATGAGCAGTTCTTC. Combining the CDR3 with reference TRBV7-8 and TRBJ2-1 gives the whole variable domain GAGVSQSPRYKVAKRGQDVALRCDPISGHVSLFWYQQALGQGPEFLTYFQNEAQLDKSGLPSDRFFAERPEGSVSTLKIQRTQQEDSAVYLCASSSGAAGGNEQFFGPGTRLTVL.

The chain joins TRBV10-2 to TRBJ2-3, with 9 bases aligning to TRBD2. The CDR3 covers 14 residues. Looked up from germline, CDR1 is WSHSY and CDR2 is SAAADI. The V segment lost 4 bases and the J segment 6 bases; nucleotides outside the gene matches: 5. In DNA, the CDR3 is TGCGCCAGCAGTGGAGCGGGGGGTTTTGATACGCAGTATTTT. Protein product: CASSGAGGFDTQYF.

The chain has TRBV7-2 and TRBJ2-7; tentative D call: TRBD1 (6 bases). The CDR3 covers 14 residues. The V and J ends lost 5 bases and 2 bases respectively, with 13 bases between them. The germline CDR1 and CDR2 sequences are SGHTA and FQGNSA. In DNA form, the CDR3 reads TGTGCCAGCAGCGACAATAGGGGGACCTACGAGCAGTACTTC. Protein product: CASSDNRGTYEQYF.

V usage is TRBV6-5 and J usage is TRBJ2-1; no clear D. V was pared by 6 bases and J by 4 bases, with 16 bases between. CDR1 is MNHEY, CDR2 SVGAGI, per germline. The CDR3 runs to 15 residues. Written as DNA, the CDR3 is TGTGCCAGCAGAGAGAGGCCCCCCCGTTACAATGAGCAGTTCTTC. Translation gives CASRERPPRYNEQFF.

V is TRBV7-8 and J is TRBJ2-1; 7 positions match TRBD1. Trimming removed 1 base from V and 8 bases from J; junction bases left unmatched: 2. The CDR3 totals 13 residues. The germline V gene has CDR1 SGHVS and CDR2 FQNEAQ. This chain's CDR3 is CASSLVGGDEQFF. The CDR3 nucleotides read TGTGCCAGCAGCTTAGTAGGGGGCGATGAGCAGTTCTTC.

The chain has TRBV29-1 and TRBJ2-1, with 7 bases identical to TRBD2. The germline CDR1 and CDR2 sequences are SQVTM and ANQGSEA. The ends lost 3 bases at V and 1 base at J; junction bases unmatched: 15. The CDR3 consists of 18 residues. CDR3 loop: CSVEQIFLAEDSYNEQFF. CDR3 DNA sequence: TGCAGCGTTGAGCAAATCTTTCTAGCGGAAGATTCCTACAATGAGCAGTTCTTC.